This TCR beta chain was identified in a study of T cell responses to AZD1222 COVID-19 vaccine. Study-level points and caveats: There were vaccine-associated CD4 TCRs across spike, dominant at 160-218 and 743-854.

This clone has a single count. The antigen is not known. Germline values: CDR1 MNHNS, CDR2 SASEGT. The CDR3 spans 13 residues. V gave up 3 bases and J gave up 6 bases, with 10 bases separating them. Data came from immunoSEQ multiplex PCR; TCRdb stores just in-frame clones and leaves some out. This table has 40,000 to 55,000 clones, around 85% appearing once. This receptor was identified in an adult who received the AZD1222 COVID-19 vaccine. This rearrangement joins TRBV6-1 to TRBJ2-3; D is ambiguous. The sample in question was peripheral blood, obtained 28 days after the second AZD1222 dose. The CDR3 region is CASSDGWFDTQYF. The CDR3, as DNA: TGTGCCAGCAGTGACGGTTGGTTCGATACGCAGTATTTT.